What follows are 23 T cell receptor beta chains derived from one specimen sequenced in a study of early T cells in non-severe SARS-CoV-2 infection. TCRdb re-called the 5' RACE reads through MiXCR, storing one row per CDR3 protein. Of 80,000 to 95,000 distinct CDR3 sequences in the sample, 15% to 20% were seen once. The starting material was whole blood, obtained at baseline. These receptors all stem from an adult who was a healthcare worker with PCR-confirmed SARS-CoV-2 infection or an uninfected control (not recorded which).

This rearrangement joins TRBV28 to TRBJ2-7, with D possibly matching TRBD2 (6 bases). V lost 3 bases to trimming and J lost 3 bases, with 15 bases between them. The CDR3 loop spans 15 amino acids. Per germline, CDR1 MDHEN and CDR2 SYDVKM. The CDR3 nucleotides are TGTGCCAGCAGTTTCAGCAGTGCGGGGTACTACGAGCAGTACTTC. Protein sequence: CASSFSSAGYYEQYF.

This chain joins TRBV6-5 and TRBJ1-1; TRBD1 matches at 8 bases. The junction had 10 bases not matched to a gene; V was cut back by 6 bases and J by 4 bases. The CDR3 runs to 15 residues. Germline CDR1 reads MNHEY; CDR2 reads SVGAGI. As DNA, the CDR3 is TGTGCCAGCAGCCGCGGACAGGGTGATGGCACTGAAGCTTTCTTT. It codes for CASSRGQGDGTEAFF.

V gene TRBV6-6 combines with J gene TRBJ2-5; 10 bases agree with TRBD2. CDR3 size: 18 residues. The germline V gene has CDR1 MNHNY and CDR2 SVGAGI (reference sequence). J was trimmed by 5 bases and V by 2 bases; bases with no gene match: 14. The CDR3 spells CASSYLPSGSPRKETQYF. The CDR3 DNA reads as TGTGCCAGCAGTTACCTTCCTAGCGGGAGCCCGAGGAAGGAGACCCAGTACTTC.

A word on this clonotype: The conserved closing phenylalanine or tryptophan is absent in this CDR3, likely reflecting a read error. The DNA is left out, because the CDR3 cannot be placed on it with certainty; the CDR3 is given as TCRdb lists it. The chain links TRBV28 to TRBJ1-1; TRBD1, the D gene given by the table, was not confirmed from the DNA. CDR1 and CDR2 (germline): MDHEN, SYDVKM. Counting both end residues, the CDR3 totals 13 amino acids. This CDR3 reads CASRRQGANEAFL.

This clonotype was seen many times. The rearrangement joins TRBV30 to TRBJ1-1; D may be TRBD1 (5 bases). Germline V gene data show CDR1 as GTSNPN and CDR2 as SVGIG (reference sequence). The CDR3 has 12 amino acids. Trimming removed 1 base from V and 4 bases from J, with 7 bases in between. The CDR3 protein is CAWSEGTTEAFF. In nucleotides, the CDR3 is TGTGCCTGGAGTGAGGGGACCACTGAAGCTTTCTTT. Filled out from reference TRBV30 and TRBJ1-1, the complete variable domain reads SQTIHQWPATLVQPVGSPLSLECTVEGTSNPNLYWYRQAAGRGLQLLFYSVGIGQISSEVPQNLSASRPQDRQFILSSKKLLLSDSGFYLCAWSEGTTEAFFGQGTRLTVV.

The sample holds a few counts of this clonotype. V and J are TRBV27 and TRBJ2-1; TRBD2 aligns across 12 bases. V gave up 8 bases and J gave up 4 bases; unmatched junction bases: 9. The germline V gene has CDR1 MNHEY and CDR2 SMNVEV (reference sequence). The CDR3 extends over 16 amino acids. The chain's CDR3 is CASGLAGSLKYNEQFF. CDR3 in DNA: TGTGCCAGCGGACTAGCGGGATCTCTGAAGTACAATGAGCAGTTCTTC.

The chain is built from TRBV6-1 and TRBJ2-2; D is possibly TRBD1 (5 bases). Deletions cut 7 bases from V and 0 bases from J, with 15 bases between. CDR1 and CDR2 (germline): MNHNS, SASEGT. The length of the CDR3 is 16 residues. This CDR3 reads CASIIRTQTNTGELFF. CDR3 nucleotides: TGTGCCAGCATTATACGGACACAAACGAACACCGGGGAGCTGTTTTTT.

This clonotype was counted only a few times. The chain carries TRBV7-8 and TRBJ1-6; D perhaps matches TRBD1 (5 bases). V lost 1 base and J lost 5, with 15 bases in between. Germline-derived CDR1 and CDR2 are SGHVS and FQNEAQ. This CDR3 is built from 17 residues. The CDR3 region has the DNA TGTGCCAGCAGCTTAGAGGCGAGCCACAGGCATAATTCACCCCTCCACTTT. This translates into CASSLEASHRHNSPLHF.

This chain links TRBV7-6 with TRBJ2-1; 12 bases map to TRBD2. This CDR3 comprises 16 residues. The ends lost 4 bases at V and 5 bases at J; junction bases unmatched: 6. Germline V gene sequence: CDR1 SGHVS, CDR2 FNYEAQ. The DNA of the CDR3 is TGTGCCAGCAGCTCAGGACTAGCGGGAAGGCACAATGAGCAGTTCTTC. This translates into CASSSGLAGRHNEQFF.

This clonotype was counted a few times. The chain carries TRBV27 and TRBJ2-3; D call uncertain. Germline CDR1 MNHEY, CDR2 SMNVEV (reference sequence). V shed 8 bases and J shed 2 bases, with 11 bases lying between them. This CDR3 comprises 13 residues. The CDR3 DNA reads TGTGCCAGCGGATCTTTTACCACAGATACGCAGTATTTT. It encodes CASGSFTTDTQYF.

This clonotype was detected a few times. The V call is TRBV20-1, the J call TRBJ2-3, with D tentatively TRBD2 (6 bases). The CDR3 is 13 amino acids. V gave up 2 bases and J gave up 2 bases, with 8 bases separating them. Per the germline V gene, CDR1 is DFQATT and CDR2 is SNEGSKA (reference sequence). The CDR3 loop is CSARRDSTDTQYF. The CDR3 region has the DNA TGCAGTGCTAGAAGGGACTCCACAGATACGCAGTATTTT.

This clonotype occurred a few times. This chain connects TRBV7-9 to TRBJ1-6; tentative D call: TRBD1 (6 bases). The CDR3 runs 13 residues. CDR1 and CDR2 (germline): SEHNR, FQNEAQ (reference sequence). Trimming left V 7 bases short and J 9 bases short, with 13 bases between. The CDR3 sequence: CASTPGHSSPLHF. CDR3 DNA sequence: TGTGCCAGCACGCCGGGACACTCTTCACCCCTCCACTTT. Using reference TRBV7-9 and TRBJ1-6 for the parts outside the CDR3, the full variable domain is DTGVSQNPRHKITKRGQNVTFRCDPISEHNRLYWYRQTLGQGPEFLTYFQNEAQLEKSRLLSDRFSAERPKGSFSTLEIQRTEQGDSAMYLCASTPGHSSPLHFGNGTRLTVT.

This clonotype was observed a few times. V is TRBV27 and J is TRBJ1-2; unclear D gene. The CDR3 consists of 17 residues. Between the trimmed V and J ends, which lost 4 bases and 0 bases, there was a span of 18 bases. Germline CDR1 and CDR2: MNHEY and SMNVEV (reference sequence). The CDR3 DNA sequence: TGTGCCAGCAGTTCTATTGGCTCCGGACGGGCTAACTATGGCTACACCTTC. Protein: CASSSIGSGRANYGYTF.

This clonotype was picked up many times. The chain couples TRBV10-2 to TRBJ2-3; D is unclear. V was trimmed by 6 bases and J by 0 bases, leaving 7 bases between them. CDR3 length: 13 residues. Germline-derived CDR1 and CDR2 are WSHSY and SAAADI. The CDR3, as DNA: TGCGCCAGCAGATTGGACAGCACAGATACGCAGTATTTT. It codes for CASRLDSTDTQYF.

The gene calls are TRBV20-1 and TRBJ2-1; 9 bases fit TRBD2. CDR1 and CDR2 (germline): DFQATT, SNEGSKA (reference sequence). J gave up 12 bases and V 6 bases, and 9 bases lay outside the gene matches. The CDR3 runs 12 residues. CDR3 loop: CSADAGGAGQFF. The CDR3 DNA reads TGCAGTGCAGACGCGGGAGGGGCCGGGCAGTTCTTC.

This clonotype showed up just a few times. In DNA form, the CDR3 reads TGTGCCAGCAGTGATCGGCAGGCATTTGGCGAGCAGTACTTC. As protein: CASSDRQAFGEQYF. The J gene is TRBJ2-7, the V gene TRBV2, with no clear D. Germline V CDR1 and CDR2: SNHLY, FYNNEI. The CDR3 has 14 residues. Trimming took off 3 bases at V and 6 bases at J, with 15 bases between the two ends.

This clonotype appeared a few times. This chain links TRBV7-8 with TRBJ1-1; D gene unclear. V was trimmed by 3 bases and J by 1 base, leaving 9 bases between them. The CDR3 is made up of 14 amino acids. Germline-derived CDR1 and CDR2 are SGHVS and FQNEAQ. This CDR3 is CASSLMSGNTEAFF. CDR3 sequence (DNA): TGTGCCAGCAGCTTGATGAGCGGGAACACTGAAGCTTTCTTT.

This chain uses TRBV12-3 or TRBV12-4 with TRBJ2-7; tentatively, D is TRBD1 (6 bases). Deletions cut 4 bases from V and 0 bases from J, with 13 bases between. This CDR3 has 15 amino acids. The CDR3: CASSSRDRNSYEQYF. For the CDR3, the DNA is TGTGCCAGCAGTTCCCGTGACAGGAACTCCTACGAGCAGTACTTC.

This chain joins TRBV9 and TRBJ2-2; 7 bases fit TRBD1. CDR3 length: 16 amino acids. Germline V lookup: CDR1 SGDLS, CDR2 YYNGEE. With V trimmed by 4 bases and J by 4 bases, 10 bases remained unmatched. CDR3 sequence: CASSLRPGQSTGELFF. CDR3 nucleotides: TGTGCCAGCAGCCTACGCCCGGGACAGAGCACCGGGGAGCTGTTTTTT.

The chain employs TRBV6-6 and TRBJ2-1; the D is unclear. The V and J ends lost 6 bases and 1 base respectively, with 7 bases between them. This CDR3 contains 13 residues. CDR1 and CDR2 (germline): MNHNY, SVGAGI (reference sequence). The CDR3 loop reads CASRTRSYNEQFF. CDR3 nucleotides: TGTGCCAGCAGGACGAGGTCCTACAATGAGCAGTTCTTC.

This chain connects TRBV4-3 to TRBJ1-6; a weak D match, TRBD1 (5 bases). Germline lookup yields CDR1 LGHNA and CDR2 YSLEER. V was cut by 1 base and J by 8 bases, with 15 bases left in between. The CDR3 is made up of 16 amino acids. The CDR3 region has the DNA TGCGCCAGCAGCCAAGTTTGGGGGGGACGGCATTCACCCCTCCACTTT. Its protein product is CASSQVWGGRHSPLHF.

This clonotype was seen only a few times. CDR3 amino acids: CASSQVAGAGTYEQYF. The CDR3 DNA follows: TGTGCCAGCAGCCAAGTCGCAGGAGCGGGAACATACGAGCAGTACTTC. The rearrangement uses TRBV4-2 and TRBJ2-7, with 7 bases lining up with TRBD2. The CDR3 contains 16 residues. V dropped 1 base and J dropped 4; count of bases not matched to a gene: 10. Germline CDR1 reads LGHNA; CDR2 reads YNFKEQ.

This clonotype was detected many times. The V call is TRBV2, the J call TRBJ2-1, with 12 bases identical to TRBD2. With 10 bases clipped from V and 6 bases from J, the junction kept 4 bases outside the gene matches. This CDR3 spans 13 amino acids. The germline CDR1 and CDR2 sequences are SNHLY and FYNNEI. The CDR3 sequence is CATRTSGVNEQFF. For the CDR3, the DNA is TGTGCCACCCGGACTAGCGGGGTCAATGAGCAGTTCTTC.